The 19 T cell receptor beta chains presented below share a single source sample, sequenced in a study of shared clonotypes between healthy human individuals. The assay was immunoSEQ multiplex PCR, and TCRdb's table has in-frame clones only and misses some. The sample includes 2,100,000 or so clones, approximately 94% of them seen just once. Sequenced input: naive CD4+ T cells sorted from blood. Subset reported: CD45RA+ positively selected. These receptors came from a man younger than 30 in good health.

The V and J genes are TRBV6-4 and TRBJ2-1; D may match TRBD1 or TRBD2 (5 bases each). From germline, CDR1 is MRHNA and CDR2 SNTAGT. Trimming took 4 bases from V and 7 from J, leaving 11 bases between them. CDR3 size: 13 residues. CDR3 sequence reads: CASSVVWGNEQFF. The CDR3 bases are TGTGCCAGCAGTGTAGTATGGGGGAATGAGCAGTTCTTC.

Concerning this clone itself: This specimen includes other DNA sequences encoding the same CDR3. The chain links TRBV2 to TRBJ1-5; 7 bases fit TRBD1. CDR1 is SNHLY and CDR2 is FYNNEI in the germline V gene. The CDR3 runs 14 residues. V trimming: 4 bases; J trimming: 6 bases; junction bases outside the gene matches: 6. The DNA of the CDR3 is TGTGCCAGCAGTGGACAGGGAGGATTTCAGCCCCAGCATTTT. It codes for CASSGQGGFQPQHF.

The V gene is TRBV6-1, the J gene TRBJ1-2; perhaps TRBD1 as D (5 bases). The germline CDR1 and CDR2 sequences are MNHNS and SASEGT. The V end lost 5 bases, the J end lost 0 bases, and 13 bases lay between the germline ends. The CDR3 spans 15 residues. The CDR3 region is CASSLTDSANYGYTF. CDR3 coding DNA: TGTGCCAGCAGTTTGACAGACTCAGCTAACTATGGCTACACCTTC.

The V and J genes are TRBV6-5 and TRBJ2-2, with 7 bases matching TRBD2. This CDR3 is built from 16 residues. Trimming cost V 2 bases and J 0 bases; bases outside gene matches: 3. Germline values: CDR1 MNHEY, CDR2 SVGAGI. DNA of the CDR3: TGTGCCAGCAGTTACGTAGGACTAGCGAACACCGGGGAGCTGTTTTTT. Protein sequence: CASSYVGLANTGELFF.

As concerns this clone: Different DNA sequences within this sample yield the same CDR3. CDR3 loop: CASSVDPGSNYGYTF. The DNA of the CDR3 is TGTGCCAGCAGCGTAGATCCCGGGTCTAACTATGGCTACACCTTC. The chain is built from TRBV9 and TRBJ1-2; D gene uncertain. Germline lookup yields CDR1 SGDLS and CDR2 YYNGEE. The ends were cut back, 0 bases at V and 0 bases at J, with 9 bases in the middle. The CDR3 runs 15 residues.

The chain's CDR3 is CASSLGQGGADTQYF. The CDR3 bases are TGTGCCAGCAGCCTGGGACAGGGTGGCGCAGATACGCAGTATTTT. V gene TRBV6-4 combines with J gene TRBJ2-3; 9 bases are a match to TRBD1. The CDR3 contains 15 residues. CDR1 and CDR2 from the germline V gene are MRHNA and SNTAGT. Trimming at V came to 6 bases and at J to 4 bases, leaving 8 bases not matched to a gene.

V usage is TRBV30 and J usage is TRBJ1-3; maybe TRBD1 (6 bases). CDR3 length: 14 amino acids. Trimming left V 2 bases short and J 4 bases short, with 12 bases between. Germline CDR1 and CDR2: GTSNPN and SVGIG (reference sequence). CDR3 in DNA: TGTGCCTGGAGTCCGGGGGCGCCGGGAAACACCATATATTTT. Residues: CAWSPGAPGNTIYF. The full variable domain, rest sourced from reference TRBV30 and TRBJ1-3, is SQTIHQWPATLVQPVGSPLSLECTVEGTSNPNLYWYRQAAGRGLQLLFYSVGIGQISSEVPQNLSASRPQDRQFILSSKKLLLSDSGFYLCAWSPGAPGNTIYFGEGSWLTVV.

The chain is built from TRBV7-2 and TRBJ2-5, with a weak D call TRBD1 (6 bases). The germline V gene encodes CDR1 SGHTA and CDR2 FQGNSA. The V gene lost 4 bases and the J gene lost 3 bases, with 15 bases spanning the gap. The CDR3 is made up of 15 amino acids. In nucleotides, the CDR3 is TGTGCCAGCAGCTCACAGGGTTCCTGGGAAGAGACCCAGTACTTC. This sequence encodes CASSSQGSWEETQYF.

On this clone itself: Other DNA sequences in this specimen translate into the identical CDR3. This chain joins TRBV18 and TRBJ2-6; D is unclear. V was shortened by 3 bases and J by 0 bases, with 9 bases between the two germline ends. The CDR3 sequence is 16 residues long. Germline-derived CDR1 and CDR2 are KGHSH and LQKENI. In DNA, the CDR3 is TGTGCCAGCTCACCCCTTCCTGGCTCTGGGGCCAACGTCCTGACTTTC. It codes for CASSPLPGSGANVLTF.

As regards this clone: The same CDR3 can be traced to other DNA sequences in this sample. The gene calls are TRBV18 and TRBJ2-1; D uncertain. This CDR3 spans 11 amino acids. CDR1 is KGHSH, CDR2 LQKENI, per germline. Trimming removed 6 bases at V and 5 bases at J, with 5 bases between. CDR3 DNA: TGTGCCAGCTCCCCGAACAATGAGCAGTTCTTC. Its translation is CASSPNNEQFF.

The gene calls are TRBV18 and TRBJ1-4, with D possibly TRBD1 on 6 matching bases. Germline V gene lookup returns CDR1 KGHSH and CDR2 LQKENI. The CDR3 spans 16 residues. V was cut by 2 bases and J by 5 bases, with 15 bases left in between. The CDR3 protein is CASSPTKDSQNEKLFF. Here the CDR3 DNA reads TGTGCCAGCTCACCAACGAAGGACAGTCAAAATGAAAAACTGTTTTTT. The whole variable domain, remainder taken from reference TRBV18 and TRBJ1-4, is NAGVMQNPRHLVRRRGQEARLRCSPMKGHSHVYWYRQLPEEGLKFMVYLQKENIIDESGMPKERFSAEFPKEGPSILRIQQVVRGDSAAYFCASSPTKDSQNEKLFFGSGTQLSVL.

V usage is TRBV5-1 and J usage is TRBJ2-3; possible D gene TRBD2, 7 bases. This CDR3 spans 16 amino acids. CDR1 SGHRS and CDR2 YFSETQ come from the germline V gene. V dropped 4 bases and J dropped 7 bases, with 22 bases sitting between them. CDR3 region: CASSPGRGNFLYTQYF. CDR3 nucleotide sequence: TGCGCCAGCAGCCCAGGGAGGGGGAACTTTTTATATACGCAGTATTTT.

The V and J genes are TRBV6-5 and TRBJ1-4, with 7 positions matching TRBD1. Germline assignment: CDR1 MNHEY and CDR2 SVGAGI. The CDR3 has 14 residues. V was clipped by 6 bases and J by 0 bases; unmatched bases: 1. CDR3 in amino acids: CASRTGATNEKLFF. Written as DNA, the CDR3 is TGTGCCAGCAGAACAGGGGCAACTAATGAAAAACTGTTTTTT.

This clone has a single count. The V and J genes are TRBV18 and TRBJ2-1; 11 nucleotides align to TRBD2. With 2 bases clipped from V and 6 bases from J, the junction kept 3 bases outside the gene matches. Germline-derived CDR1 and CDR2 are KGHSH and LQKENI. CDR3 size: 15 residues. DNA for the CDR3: TGTGCCAGCTCACCAAGACTAGCGGGAAGCAATGAGCAGTTCTTC. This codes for CASSPRLAGSNEQFF.

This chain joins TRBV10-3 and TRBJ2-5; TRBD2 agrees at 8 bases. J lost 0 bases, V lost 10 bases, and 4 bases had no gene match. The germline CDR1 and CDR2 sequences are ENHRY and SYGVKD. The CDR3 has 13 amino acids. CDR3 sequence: CATGGGYQETQYF. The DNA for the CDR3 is TGTGCCACCGGGGGGGGGTACCAAGAGACCCAGTACTTC.

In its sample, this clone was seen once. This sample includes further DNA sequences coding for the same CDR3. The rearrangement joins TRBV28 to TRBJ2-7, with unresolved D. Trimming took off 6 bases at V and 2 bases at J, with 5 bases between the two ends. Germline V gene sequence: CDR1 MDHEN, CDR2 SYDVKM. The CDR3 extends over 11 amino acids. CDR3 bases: TGTGCCAGCAGCCGAACCTACGAGCAGTACTTC. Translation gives CASSRTYEQYF.

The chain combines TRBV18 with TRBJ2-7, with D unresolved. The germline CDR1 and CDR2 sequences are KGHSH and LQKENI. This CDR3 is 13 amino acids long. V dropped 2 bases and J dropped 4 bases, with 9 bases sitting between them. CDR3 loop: CASSPGIGYEQYF. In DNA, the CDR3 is TGTGCCAGCTCACCAGGGATAGGGTACGAGCAGTACTTC. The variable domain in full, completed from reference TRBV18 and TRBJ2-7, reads NAGVMQNPRHLVRRRGQEARLRCSPMKGHSHVYWYRQLPEEGLKFMVYLQKENIIDESGMPKERFSAEFPKEGPSILRIQQVVRGDSAAYFCASSPGIGYEQYFGPGTRLTVT.

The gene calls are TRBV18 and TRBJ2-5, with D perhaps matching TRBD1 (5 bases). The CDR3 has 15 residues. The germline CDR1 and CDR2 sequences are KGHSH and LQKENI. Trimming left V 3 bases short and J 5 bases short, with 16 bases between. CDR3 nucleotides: TGTGCCAGCTCACCCCAGGTTGGGGCGTGGGAGACCCAGTACTTC. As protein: CASSPQVGAWETQYF.

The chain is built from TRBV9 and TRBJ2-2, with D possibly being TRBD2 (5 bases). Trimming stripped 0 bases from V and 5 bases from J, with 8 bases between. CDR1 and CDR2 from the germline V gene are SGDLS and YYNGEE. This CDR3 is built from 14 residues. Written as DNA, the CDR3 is TGTGCCAGCAGCGTAGCTACGGGGACCGGGGAGCTGTTTTTT. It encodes CASSVATGTGELFF.